Below are 12 T cell receptor beta chains sequenced from a single sample in a study of vaccination and CD4 T cells after COVID-19. The assay that was used to sequence DNA from cultured CD4+ T cells was the Oncomine TCR Beta short-read assay. Genomic DNA was taken out of cultured CD4+ T cells by extraction. TCRdb called the PCR reads again in MiXCR, with one record for every CDR3 protein. Seen here are about 11,000 distinct CDR3 sequences, roughly 28% observed once, and the top ten hold 13%. Antigen specificity for these receptors is unknown. Treatment reported: approximately 11-day PBMC culture with coronavirus spike peptide pools or control peptides (ViraFEST assay). An unexposed donor provided the CD4+ T cells, which were collected before the COVID-19 pandemic (2011-2018). Specimen: CD4+ T cells from blood, cultured in vitro. These receptor sequences come from a human donor in good health.

This clonotype was picked up a small number of times. This chain uses TRBV6-4 with TRBJ1-1; maybe TRBD1 (5 bases). The length of the CDR3 is 16 residues. With 2 bases removed from V and 3 bases from J, the gap between germline ends came to 16 bases. CDR1 MRHNA and CDR2 SNTAGT come from the germline V gene. Here the CDR3 DNA reads TGTGCCAGCAGTGACCCCGCGGGGAAAGGGGACACTGAAGCTTTCTTT. This codes for CASSDPAGKGDTEAFF.

This clonotype has just a few counts. The chain is built from TRBV6-2 or TRBV6-3 and TRBJ1-5; D perhaps matches TRBD1 (5 bases). This CDR3 spans 16 amino acids. Germline V gives CDR1 MNHEY, CDR2 SVGEGT. Trimming shortened V by 6 bases and J by 1 base, and 16 bases separated the two germline ends. The CDR3 bases are TGTGCCAGCAGCCGACCGCCTGGGACCAGCAATCAGCCCCAGCATTTT. This sequence encodes CASSRPPGTSNQPQHF.

This clonotype is labeled medium-sized (0.01 to 0.1%). The chain's CDR3 is CASSPTGNTEAFF. The CDR3 DNA reads TGTGCCAGCAGCCCTACAGGGAACACTGAAGCTTTCTTT. V and J are TRBV7-9 and TRBJ1-1, with D possibly being TRBD1 (5 bases). The CDR3 is 13 amino acids. Germline CDR1 reads SEHNR; CDR2 reads FQNEAQ (reference sequence). Trimming shortened V by 5 bases and J by 1 base, and 8 bases separated the two germline ends. Drawing the rest from reference TRBV7-9 and TRBJ1-1, the complete variable domain is DTGVSQNPRHKITKRGQNVTFRCDPISEHNRLYWYRQTLGQGPEFLTYFQNEAQLEKSRLLSDRFSAERPKGSFSTLEIQRTEQGDSAMYLCASSPTGNTEAFFGQGTRLTVV.

This clonotype was counted only a few times. This chain links TRBV6-5 with TRBJ1-2; possible D gene TRBD1, 5 bases. This CDR3 has 14 amino acids. Germline assignment: CDR1 MNHEY and CDR2 SVGAGI. V was pared by 0 bases and J by 1 base, with 6 bases between. For the CDR3, the DNA is TGTGCCAGCAGTTACTCGACAGTTAACTATGGCTACACCTTC. Protein product: CASSYSTVNYGYTF.

The V gene is TRBV5-1, the J gene TRBJ2-3, with 9 bases lining up with TRBD1. This CDR3 contains 14 residues. The V gene end was trimmed by 3 bases and the J gene end by 8 bases; junction bases not matched to a gene: 7. Germline V gives CDR1 SGHRS, CDR2 YFSETQ. The CDR3 protein is CASSWGQGGSTQYF. CDR3 sequence (DNA): TGCGCCAGCAGCTGGGGACAGGGAGGGTCTACGCAGTATTTT.

V and J are TRBV4-2 and TRBJ2-7, with 8 positions matching TRBD2. The junction had 18 bases not matched to a gene; V was cut back by 4 bases and J by 4 bases. CDR3 length: 18 amino acids. Germline V CDR1 and CDR2: LGHNA, YNFKEQ. In DNA, the CDR3 is TGTGCCAGCAGCCGAGCGTCGGGGGGGTTGGAAGGGGGATACGAGCAGTACTTC. This translates into CASSRASGGLEGGYEQYF.

CDR3 sequence (DNA): TGTGCCATCAGTCCACCCGGGTGGCGGGGCACTGAAGCTTTCTTT. Translated: CAISPPGWRGTEAFF. The chain joins TRBV10-3 to TRBJ1-1, with D unclear. Germline CDR1 reads ENHRY; CDR2 reads SYGVKD. V shed 5 bases and J shed 4 bases, with 17 bases lying between them. This CDR3 is built from 15 residues.

This clonotype was counted between two and nine times. V gene TRBV7-2 combines with J gene TRBJ2-5, with TRBD2 matching 13 bases. The CDR3 consists of 16 residues. CDR1 and CDR2 from the germline V gene are SGHTA and FQGNSA. V dropped 4 bases and J dropped 1; count of bases not matched to a gene: 3. CDR3 amino acids: CASSSGTSGAQETQYF. Here the CDR3 DNA reads TGTGCCAGCAGCTCGGGGACTAGCGGGGCCCAAGAGACCCAGTACTTC.

This clonotype occurred a few times. This sequence joins TRBV5-4 and TRBJ2-6; D is possibly TRBD2 (6 bases). Trimming took 4 bases from V and 4 from J, leaving 12 bases between them. CDR3 size: 15 residues. The germline gives CDR1 SGHNT, CDR2 YYREEE (reference sequence). CDR3 sequence (DNA): TGTGCCAGCAGCCCGGAGGGGCCCGGGGCCAACGTCCTGACTTTC. This translates into CASSPEGPGANVLTF.

The CDR3 DNA reads as TGTGCCAGCAGCCGTACGACTGGCTCCAAAAACATTCAGTACTTC. Its protein product is CASSRTTGSKNIQYF. The chain combines TRBV28 with TRBJ2-4; D is unresolved. From germline, CDR1 is MDHEN and CDR2 SYDVKM. V was pared by 6 bases and J by 2 bases, with 14 bases between. This CDR3 spans 15 amino acids.

About this clonotype itself: A much more abundant neighbour one base away suggests this may be a read error. The chain recombines TRBV24-1 with TRBJ2-2, with a tentative D call TRBD2 (5 bases). Germline loops: CDR1 KGHDR, CDR2 SFDVKD. This CDR3 has 14 residues. Here the CDR3 DNA reads TGTGCCACCAGTGACCCGGGCTACACCGGGGAGCCGTTTTTT. It specifies CATSDPGYTGEPFF.

This chain links TRBV11-1 with TRBJ2-1, with 8 positions matching TRBD2. The trim removed 10 bases at V and 5 bases at J, leaving 10 bases unmatched. This CDR3 is 14 amino acids long. Germline V lookup: CDR1 SGHAT, CDR2 FQDESV (reference sequence). The CDR3 nucleotides are TGTGCCACACTCGGGAGCGGGAGTCACAATGAGCAGTTCTTC. This gives the protein CATLGSGSHNEQFF.